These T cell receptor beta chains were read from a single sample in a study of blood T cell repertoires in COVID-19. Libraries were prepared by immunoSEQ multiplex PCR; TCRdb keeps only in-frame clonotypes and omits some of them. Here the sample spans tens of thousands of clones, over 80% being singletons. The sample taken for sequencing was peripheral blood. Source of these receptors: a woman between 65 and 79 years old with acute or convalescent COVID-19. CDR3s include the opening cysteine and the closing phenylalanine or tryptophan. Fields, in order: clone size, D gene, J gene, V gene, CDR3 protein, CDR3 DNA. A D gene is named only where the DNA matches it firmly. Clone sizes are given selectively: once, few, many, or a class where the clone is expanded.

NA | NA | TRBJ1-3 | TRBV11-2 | CASSFTGTSGNTIYF | TGTGCCAGCAGCTTCACAGGGACCTCTGGAAACACCATATATTTT
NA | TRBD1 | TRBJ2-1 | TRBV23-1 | CASSHTGDEQFF | TGCGCCAGCAGTCACACAGGGGATGAGCAGTTCTTC
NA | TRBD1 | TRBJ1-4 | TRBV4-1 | CASSRQGRTEKLFF | TGCGCCAGCAGCAGACAGGGCAGGACCGAAAAACTGTTTTTT
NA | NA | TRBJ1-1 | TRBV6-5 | CASTSGIGTEAFF | TGTGCCAGCACATCAGGAATAGGCACTGAAGCTTTCTTT
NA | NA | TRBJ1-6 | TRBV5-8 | CASSLRQSSPLHF | TGTGCCAGCAGCCTCAGACAGTCTTCACCCCTCCACTTT
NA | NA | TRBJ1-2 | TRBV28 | CASSLRQTYGYTF | TGTGCCAGCAGTCTAAGACAGACCTATGGCTACACCTTC
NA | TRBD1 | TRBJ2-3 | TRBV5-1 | CASSLSAQGTFQYF | TGCGCCAGCAGCTTGTCCGCACAGGGGACATTCCAGTATTTT
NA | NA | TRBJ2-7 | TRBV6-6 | CASSSGGALGYEQYF | TGTGCCAGCAGTTCAGGAGGGGCCCTTGGGTACGAGCAGTACTTC
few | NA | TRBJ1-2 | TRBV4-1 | CASSHTGGGGYTF | TGCGCCAGCAGCCACACTGGCGGCGGTGGCTACACCTTC
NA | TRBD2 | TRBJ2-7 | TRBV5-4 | CASSLGGGHSYEQYF | TGTGCCAGCAGCTTGGGCGGGGGGCACTCCTACGAGCAGTACTTC
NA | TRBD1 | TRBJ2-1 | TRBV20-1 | CSAGGGTGVNEQFF | TGCAGTGCTGGTGGGGGGACAGGGGTAAATGAGCAGTTCTTC
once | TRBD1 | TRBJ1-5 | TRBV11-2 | CASSLGGQGNQPQHF | TGTGCCAGCAGCTTAGGGGGACAGGGCAATCAGCCCCAGCATTTT
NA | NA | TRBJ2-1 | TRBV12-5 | CASALSGGAYNEQFF | TGTGCTAGTGCCCTCAGCGGAGGCGCCTACAATGAGCAGTTCTTC
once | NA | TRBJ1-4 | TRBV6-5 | CASSYSTAGREKLFF | TGTGCCAGCAGTTACTCGACGGCAGGGCGAGAAAAACTGTTTTTT
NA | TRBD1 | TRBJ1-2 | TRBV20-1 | CSASEDRDYGYTF | TGCAGTGCTAGTGAGGACAGGGACTATGGCTACACCTTC
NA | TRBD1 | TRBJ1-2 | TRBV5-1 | CASSSQLTGGVYGYTF | TGCGCCAGCAGCTCTCAACTGACAGGGGGCGTCTATGGCTACACCTTC
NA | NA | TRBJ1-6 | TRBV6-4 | CASSGQGGVSPLHF | TGTGCCAGCAGTGGGCAAGGGGGGGTTTCACCCCTCCACTTT
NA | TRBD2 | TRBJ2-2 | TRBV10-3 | CAISESGLAGSANTGELFF | TGTGCCATCAGTGAGTCAGGACTAGCGGGGAGCGCGAACACCGGGGAGCTGTTTTTT
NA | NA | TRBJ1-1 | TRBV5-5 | CASSLGPTENTEAFF | TGTGCCAGCAGCTTGGGACCGACAGAGAACACTGAAGCTTTCTTT
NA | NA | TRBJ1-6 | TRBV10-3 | CAISEVGDNSPLHF | TGTGCCATCAGTGAGGTAGGAGATAATTCACCCCTCCACTTT
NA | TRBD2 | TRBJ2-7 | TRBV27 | CARSLWGRRGGYEQYF | TGTGCCCGCAGTTTGTGGGGGAGGCGGGGGGGATACGAGCAGTACTTC
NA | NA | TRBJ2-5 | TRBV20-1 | CSVRSQETQYF | TGCAGTGTGCGGTCACAAGAGACCCAGTACTTC
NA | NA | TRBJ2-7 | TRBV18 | CASSDSNDYEQYF | TGTGCCAGCTCCGACTCCAATGACTACGAGCAGTACTTC
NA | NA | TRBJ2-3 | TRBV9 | CASSHSTDTQYF | TGTGCCAGCAGCCATAGCACAGATACGCAGTATTTT
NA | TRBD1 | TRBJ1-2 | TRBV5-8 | CASSWGQGDPRHYGYTF | TGTGCCAGCAGCTGGGGACAGGGTGATCCCAGACACTATGGCTACACCTTC
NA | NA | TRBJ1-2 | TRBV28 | CASRDYREFDYGYTF | TGTGCCAGCAGAGACTACAGGGAATTCGATTATGGCTACACCTTC
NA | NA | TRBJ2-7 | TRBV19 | CASSITPGHSYEQYF | TGTGCCAGTAGTATTACGCCGGGACATTCCTACGAGCAGTACTTC
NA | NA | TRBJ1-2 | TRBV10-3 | CAISVNRRAYGYTF | TGTGCCATCAGTGTAAACAGGAGGGCCTATGGCTACACCTTC
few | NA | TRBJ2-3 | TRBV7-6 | CASSFGSGGTDTQYF | TGTGCCAGCAGCTTTGGTAGCGGAGGCACAGATACGCAGTATTTT
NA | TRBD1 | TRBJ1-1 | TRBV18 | CASSIFPGQTNTEAFF | TGTGCCAGCTCAATCTTTCCGGGACAGACTAACACTGAAGCTTTCTTT
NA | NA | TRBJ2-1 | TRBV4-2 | CASSQGAGLLNEQFF | TGTGCCAGCAGCCAAGGGGCCGGCCTCCTCAATGAGCAGTTCTTC